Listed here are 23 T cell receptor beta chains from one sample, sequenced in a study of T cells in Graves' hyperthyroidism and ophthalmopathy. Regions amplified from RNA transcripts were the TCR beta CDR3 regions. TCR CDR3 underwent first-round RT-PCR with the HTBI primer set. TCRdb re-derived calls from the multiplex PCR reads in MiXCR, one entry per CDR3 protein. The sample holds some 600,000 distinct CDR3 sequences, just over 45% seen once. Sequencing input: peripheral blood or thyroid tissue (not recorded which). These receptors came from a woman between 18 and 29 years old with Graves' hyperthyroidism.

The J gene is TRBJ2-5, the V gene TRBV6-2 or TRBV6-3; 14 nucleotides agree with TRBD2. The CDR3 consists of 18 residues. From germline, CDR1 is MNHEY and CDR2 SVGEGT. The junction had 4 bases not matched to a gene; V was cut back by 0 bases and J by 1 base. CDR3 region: CASSYSRTSGRSQETQYF. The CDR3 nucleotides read TGTGCCAGCAGTTACTCGAGGACTAGCGGGAGGTCCCAAGAGACCCAGTACTTC.

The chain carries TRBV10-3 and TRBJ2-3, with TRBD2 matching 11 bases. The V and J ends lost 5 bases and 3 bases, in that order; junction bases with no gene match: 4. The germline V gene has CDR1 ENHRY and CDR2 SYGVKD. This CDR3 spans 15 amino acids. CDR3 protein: CAISTSGSLTDTQYF. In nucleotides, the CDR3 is TGTGCCATCAGTACTAGCGGGAGTCTAACAGATACGCAGTATTTT.

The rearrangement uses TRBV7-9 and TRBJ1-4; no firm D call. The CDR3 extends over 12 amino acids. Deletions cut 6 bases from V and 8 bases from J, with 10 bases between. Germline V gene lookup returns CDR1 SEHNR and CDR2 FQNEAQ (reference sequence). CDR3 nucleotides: TGTGCCAGCAGTCCCGCGGGGGAAAAACTGTTTTTT. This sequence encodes CASSPAGEKLFF.

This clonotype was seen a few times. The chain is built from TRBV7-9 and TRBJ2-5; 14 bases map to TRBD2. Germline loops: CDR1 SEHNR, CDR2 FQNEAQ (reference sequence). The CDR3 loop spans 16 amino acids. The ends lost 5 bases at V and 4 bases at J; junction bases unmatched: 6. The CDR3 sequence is CASSPGTSGRRETQYF. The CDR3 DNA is TGTGCCAGCAGCCCTGGGACTAGCGGGAGACGAGAGACCCAGTACTTC.

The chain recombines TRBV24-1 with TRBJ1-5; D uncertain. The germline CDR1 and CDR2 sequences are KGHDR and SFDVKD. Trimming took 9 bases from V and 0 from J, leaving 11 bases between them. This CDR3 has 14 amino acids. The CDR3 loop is CATSGDYSNQPQHF. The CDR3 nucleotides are TGTGCCACCTCGGGCGATTATAGCAATCAGCCCCAGCATTTT.

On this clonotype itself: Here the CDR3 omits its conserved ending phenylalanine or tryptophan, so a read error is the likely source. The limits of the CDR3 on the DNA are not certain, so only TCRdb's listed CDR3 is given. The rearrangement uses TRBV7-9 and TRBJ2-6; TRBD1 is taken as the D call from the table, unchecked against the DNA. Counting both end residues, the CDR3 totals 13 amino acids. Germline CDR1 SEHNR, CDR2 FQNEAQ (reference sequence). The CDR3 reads CASSLGIGYGQGK.

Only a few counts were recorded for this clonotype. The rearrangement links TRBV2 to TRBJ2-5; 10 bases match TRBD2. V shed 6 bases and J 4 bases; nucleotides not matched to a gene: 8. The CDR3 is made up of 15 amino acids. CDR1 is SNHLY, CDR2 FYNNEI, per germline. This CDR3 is CASRPSGSGVETQYF. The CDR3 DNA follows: TGTGCCAGCAGGCCTAGCGGGAGTGGGGTAGAGACCCAGTACTTC.

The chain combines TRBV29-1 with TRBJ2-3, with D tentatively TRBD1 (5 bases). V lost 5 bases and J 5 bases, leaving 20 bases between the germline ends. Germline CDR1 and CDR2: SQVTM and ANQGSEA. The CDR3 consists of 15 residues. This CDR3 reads CSVIQGRVPGDTQYF. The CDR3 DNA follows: TGCAGCGTTATCCAGGGTCGGGTACCCGGAGATACGCAGTATTTT.

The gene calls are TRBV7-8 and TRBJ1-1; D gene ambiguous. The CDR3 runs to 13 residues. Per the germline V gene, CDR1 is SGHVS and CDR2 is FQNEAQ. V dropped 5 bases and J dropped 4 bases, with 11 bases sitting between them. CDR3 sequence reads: CASSPPGPTEAFF. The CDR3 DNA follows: TGTGCCAGCAGCCCCCCCGGGCCCACTGAAGCTTTCTTT. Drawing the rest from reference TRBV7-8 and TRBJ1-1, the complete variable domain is GAGVSQSPRYKVAKRGQDVALRCDPISGHVSLFWYQQALGQGPEFLTYFQNEAQLDKSGLPSDRFFAERPEGSVSTLKIQRTQQEDSAVYLCASSPPGPTEAFFGQGTRLTVV.

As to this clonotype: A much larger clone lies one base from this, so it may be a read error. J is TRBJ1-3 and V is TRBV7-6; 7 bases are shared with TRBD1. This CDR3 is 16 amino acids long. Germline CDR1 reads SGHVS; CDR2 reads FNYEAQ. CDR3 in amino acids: CASSLAATGTGSTIYF. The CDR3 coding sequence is TGTGCCAGCAGCTTAGCCGCGACAGGGACTGGAAGCACCATATATTTT.

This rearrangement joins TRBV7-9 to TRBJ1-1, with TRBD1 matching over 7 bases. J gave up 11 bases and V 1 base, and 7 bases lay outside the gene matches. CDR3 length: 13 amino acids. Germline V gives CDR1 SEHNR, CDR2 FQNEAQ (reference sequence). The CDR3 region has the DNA TGTGCCAGCAGCTTAGAGAACAGGGGTTTTGCTTTCTTT. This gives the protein CASSLENRGFAFF.

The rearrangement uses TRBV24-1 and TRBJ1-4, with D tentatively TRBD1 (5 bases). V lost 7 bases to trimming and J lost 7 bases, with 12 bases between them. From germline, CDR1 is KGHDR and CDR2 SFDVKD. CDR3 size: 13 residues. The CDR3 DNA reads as TGTGCCACCAGGGGGACTAGCGGTGAAAAACTGTTTTTT. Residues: CATRGTSGEKLFF.

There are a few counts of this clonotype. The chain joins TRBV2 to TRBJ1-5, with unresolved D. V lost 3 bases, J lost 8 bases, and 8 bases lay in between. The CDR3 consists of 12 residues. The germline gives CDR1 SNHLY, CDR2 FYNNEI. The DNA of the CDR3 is TGTGCCAGCAGTGATTGGGGAGAGCCCCAGCATTTT. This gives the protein CASSDWGEPQHF.

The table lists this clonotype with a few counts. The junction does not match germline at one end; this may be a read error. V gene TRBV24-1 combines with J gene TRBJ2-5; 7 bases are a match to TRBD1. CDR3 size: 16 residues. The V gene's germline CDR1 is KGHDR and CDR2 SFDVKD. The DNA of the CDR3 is TGTGCCAGCAGTGAGGGGGACAGATACGTCCAAGAGACCCAGTACTTC. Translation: CASSEGDRYVQETQYF.

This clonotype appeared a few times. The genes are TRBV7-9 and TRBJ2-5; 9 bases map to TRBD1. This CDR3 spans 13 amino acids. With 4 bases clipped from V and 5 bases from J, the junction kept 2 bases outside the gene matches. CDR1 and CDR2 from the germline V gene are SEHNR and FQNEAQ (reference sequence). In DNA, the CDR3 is TGTGCCAGCAGCTCCGGGACAGGGGAGACCCAGTACTTC. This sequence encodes CASSSGTGETQYF. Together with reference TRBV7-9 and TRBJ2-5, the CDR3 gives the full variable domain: DTGVSQNPRHKITKRGQNVTFRCDPISEHNRLYWYRQTLGQGPEFLTYFQNEAQLEKSRLLSDRFSAERPKGSFSTLEIQRTEQGDSAMYLCASSSGTGETQYFGPGTRLLVL.

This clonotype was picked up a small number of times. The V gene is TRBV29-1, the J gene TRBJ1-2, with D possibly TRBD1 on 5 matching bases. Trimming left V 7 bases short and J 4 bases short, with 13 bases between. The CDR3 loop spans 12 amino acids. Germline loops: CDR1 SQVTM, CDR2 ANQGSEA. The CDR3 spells CSAAGVGYGYTF. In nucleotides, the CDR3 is TGCAGCGCCGCGGGGGTCGGCTATGGCTACACCTTC.

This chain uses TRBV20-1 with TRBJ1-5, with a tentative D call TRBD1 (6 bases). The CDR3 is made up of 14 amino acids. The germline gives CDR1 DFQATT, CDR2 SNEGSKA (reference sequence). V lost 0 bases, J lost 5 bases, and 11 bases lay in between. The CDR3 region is CSARELAGDQPQHF. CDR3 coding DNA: TGCAGTGCTAGAGAGTTAGCAGGGGATCAGCCCCAGCATTTT.

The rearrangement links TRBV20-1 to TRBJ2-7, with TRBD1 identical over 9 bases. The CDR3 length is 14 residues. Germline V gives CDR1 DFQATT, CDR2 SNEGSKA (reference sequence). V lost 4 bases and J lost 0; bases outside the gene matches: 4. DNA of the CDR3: TGCAGTGCTATAGACAGGGGGGGCTCCTACGAGCAGTACTTC. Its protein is CSAIDRGGSYEQYF.

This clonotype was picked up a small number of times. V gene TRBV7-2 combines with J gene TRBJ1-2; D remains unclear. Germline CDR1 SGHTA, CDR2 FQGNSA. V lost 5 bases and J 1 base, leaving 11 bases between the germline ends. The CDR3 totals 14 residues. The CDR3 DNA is TGTGCCAGCAGCCCTCATCTGGGTAACTATGGCTACACCTTC. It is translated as CASSPHLGNYGYTF.

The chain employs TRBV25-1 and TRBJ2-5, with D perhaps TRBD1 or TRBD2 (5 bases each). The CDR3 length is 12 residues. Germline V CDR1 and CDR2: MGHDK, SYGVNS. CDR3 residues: CAGRRGPETQYF. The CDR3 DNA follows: TGTGCGGGGAGAAGGGGCCCTGAGACCCAGTACTTC. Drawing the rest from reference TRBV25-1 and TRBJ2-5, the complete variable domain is EADIYQTPRYLVIGTGKKITLECSQTMGHDKMYWYQQDPGMELHLIHYSYGVNSTEKGDLSSESTVSRIRTEHFPLTLESARPSHTSQYLCAGRRGPETQYFGPGTRLLVL.

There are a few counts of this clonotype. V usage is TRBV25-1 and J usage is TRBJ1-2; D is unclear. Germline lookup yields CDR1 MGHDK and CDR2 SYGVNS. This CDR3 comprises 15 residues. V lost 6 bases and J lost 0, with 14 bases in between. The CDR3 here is CASSQIRGANYGYTF. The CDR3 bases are TGTGCCAGCAGCCAAATCCGGGGAGCTAACTATGGCTACACCTTC.

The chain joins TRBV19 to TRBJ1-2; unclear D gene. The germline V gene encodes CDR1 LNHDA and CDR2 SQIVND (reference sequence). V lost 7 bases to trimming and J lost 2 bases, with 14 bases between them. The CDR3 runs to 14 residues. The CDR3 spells CASTDGQANYGYTF. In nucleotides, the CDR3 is TGTGCCAGTACCGATGGGCAGGCAAACTATGGCTACACCTTC. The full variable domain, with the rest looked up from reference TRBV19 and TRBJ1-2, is DGGITQSPKYLFRKEGQNVTLSCEQNLNHDAMYWYRQDPGQGLRLIYYSQIVNDFQKGDIAEGYSVSREKKESFPLTVTSAQKNPTAFYLCASTDGQANYGYTFGSGTRLTVV.

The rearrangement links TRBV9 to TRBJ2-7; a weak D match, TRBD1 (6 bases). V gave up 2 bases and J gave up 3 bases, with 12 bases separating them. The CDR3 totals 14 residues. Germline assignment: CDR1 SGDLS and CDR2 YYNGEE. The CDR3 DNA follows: TGTGCCAGCAGCGTTGTCATACAGGGCTACGAGCAGTACTTC. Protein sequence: CASSVVIQGYEQYF.